Shown below are 7 T cell receptor beta chains from a single sample sequenced in a study of T cell repertoires in cytomegalovirus infection. MiXCR, applied by TCRdb to the reads, yields one record per CDR3 protein. The table records 400,000 or so distinct CDR3 sequences, approximately 31% of them present only once. Sequencing was performed on PBMCs. The receptors here all came from a human donor in good health (CMV status not recorded). Some clones in this sample may be carry-over from other donors' samples.

The sample holds a few counts of this clonotype. The V and J genes are TRBV12-3 or TRBV12-4 and TRBJ2-3; D possibly matches TRBD1 or TRBD2 (6 bases each). The CDR3 totals 21 residues. V lost 3 bases and J 2 bases, leaving 30 bases between the germline ends. DNA for the CDR3: TGTGCCAGCAGTTTTATACTCCGGGGAATCCGAGGGGGGCCCCCCACAGATACGCAGTATTTT. Encoded protein: CASSFILRGIRGGPPTDTQYF.

With respect to this clonotype: Given a much more abundant clone one base away, this may be a read error. The chain uses TRBV7-2 and TRBJ2-1, with D possibly being TRBD2 (6 bases). The germline V gene has CDR1 SGHTA and CDR2 FQGNSA. This CDR3 contains 17 residues. The DNA for the CDR3 is TGTGACAGCAGCTTAGATACGGTTAGCGGACCCTACAATGAGCAGTTCTTC. Residues: CDSSLDTVSGPYNEQFF.

This clonotype was detected only a few times. This chain uses TRBV5-6 with TRBJ2-1; D is unclear. Germline CDR1 is SGHDT and CDR2 is YYEEEE. The CDR3 has 12 amino acids. Trimming pared 4 bases from V and 8 bases from J, leaving 10 bases between. In nucleotides, the CDR3 is TGTGCCAGCAGCCAAGGTGCCGATGAGCAGTTCTTC. Its translation: CASSQGADEQFF.

The rearrangement uses TRBV12-3 or TRBV12-4 and TRBJ2-1; 8 positions agree with TRBD2. There are 16 residues in the CDR3. V trimming: 5 bases; J trimming: 4 bases; junction bases outside the gene matches: 10. This CDR3 is CASSTPRGGAYNEQFF. Here the CDR3 DNA reads TGTGCCAGCAGTACCCCTCGGGGGGGGGCTTACAATGAGCAGTTCTTC.

The chain links TRBV6-1 to TRBJ1-5, with D hard to call. The V and J ends lost 8 bases and 5 bases respectively, with 7 bases between them. The length of the CDR3 is 11 residues. CDR1 is MNHNS, CDR2 SASEGT, per germline. The chain's CDR3 is CASQEDQPQHF. The CDR3 DNA is TGTGCCAGCCAGGAGGATCAGCCCCAGCATTTT.

The chain has TRBV15 and TRBJ2-7, with a possible D match to TRBD1 (5 bases). The germline gives CDR1 LNHNV, CDR2 YYDKDF (reference sequence). The CDR3 has 16 amino acids. Trimming took off 3 bases at V and 2 bases at J, with 17 bases between the two ends. The CDR3 nucleotides read TGTGCCACCAGCAGTTTTGGCCAGGGAAGCACCTACGAGCAGTACTTC. This translates into CATSSFGQGSTYEQYF. Drawing the rest from reference TRBV15 and TRBJ2-7, the complete variable domain is DAMVIQNPRYQVTQFGKPVTLSCSQTLNHNVMYWYQQKSSQAPKLLFHYYDKDFNNEADTPDNFQSRRPNTSFCFLDIRSPGLGDTAMYLCATSSFGQGSTYEQYFGPGTRLTVT.

The chain has TRBV6-2 or TRBV6-3 and TRBJ2-3, with 10 positions matching TRBD1. The CDR3 sequence is 15 residues long. Germline assignment: CDR1 MNHEY and CDR2 SVGEGT. The J segment lost 2 bases and the V segment lost 6 bases, leaving 5 bases of the junction unmatched. CDR3 DNA: TGTGCCAGCAGGCCCGGGACAGGGGACACAGATACGCAGTATTTT. It encodes CASRPGTGDTDTQYF.